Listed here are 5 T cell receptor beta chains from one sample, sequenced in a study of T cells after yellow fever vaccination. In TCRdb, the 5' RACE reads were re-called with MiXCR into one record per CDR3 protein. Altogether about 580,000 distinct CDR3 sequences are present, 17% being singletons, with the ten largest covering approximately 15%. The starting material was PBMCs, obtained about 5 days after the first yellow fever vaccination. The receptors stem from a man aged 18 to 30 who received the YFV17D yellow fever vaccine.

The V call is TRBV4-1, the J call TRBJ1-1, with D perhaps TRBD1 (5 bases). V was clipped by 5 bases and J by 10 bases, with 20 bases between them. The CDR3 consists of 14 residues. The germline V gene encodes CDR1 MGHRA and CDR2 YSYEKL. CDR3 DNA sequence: TGCGCCAGCAGCAACGAAATAATCAGGGTGGGAGCTTTCTTT. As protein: CASSNEIIRVGAFF.

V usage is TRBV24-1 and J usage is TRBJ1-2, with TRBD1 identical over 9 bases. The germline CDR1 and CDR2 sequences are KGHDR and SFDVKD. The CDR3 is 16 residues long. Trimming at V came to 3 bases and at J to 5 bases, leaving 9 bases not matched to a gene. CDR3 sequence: CATSDRRDRAFYGYTF. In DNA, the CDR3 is TGTGCCACCAGTGATCGCCGGGACAGGGCCTTTTATGGCTACACCTTC.

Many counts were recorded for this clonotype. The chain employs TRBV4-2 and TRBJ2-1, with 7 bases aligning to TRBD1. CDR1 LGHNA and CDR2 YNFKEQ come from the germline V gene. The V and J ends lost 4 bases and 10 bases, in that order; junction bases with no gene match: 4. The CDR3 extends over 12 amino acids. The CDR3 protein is CASSLDRDEQFF. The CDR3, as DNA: TGTGCCAGCAGCCTAGACAGGGACGAGCAGTTCTTC.

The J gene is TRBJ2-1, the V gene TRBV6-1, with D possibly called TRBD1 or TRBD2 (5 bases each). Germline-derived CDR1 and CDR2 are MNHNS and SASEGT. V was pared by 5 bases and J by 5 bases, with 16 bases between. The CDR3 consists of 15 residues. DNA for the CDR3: TGTGCCAGCAGTCCCGGGCTCGGGGCCAACAATGAGCAGTTCTTC. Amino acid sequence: CASSPGLGANNEQFF.

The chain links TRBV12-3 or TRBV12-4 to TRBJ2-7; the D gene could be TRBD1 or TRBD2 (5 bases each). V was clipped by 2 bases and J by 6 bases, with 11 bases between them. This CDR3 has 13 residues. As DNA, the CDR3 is TGTGCCAGCAGTTTAAACGCAGGGACCGAGCAGTACGTC. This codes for CASSLNAGTEQYV.